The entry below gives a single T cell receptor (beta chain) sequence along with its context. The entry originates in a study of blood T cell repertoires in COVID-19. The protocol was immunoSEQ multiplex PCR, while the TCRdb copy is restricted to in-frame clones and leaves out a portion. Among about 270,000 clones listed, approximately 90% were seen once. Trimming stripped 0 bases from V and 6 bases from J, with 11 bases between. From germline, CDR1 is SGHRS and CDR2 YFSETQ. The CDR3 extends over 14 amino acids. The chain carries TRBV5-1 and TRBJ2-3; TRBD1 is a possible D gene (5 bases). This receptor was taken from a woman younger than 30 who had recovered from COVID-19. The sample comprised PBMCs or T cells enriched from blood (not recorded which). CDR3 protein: CASSLGGSGDTQYF. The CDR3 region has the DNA TGCGCCAGCAGCTTGGGGGGCTCTGGGGATACGCAGTATTTT.